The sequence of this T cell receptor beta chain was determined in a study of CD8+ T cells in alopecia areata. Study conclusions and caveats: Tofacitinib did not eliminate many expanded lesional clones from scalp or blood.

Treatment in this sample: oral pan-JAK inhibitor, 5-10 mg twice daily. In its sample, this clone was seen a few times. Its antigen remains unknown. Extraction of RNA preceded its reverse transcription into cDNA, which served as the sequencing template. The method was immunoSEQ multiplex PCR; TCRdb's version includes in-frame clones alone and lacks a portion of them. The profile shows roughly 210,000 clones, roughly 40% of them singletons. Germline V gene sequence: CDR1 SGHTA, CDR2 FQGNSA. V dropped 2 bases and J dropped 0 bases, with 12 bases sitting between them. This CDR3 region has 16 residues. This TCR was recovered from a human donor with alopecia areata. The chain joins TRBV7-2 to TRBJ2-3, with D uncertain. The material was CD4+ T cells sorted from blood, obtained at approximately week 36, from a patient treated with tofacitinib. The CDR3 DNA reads TGTGCCAGCAGCTTACAAGCAACCGGGAGCACAGATACGCAGTATTTT. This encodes CASSLQATGSTDTQYF.